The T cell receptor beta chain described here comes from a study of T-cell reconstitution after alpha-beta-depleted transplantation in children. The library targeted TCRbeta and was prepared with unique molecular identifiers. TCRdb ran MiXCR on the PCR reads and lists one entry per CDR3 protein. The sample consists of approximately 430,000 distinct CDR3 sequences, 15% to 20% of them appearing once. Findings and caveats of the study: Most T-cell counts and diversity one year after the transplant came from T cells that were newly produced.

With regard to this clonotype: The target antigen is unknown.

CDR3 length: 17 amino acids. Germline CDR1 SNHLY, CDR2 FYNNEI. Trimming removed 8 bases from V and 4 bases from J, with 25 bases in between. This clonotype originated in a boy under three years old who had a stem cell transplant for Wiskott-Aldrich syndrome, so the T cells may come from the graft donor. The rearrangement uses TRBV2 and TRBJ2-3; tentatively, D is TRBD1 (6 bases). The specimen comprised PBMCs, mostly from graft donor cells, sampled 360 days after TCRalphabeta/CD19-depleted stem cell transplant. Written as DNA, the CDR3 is TGTGCCAGCCCTCTCCGGCCCCGACAGGATGAGGCAGATACGCAGTATTTT. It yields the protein CASPLRPRQDEADTQYF.